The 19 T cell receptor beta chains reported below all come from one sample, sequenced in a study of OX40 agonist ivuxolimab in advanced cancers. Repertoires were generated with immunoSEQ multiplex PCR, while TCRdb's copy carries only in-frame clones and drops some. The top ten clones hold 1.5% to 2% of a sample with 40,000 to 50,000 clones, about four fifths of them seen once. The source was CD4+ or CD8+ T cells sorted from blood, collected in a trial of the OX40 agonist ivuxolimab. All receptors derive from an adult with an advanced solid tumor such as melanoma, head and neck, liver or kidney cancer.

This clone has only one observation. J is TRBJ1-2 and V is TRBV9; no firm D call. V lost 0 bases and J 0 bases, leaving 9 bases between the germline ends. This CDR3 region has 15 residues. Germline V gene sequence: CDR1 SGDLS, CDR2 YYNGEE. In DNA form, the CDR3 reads TGTGCCAGCAGCGTAGGGTCATTGGCTAACTATGGCTACACCTTC. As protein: CASSVGSLANYGYTF. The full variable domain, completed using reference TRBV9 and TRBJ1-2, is DSGVTQTPKHLITATGQRVTLRCSPRSGDLSVYWYQQSLDQGLQFLIQYYNGEERAKGNILERFSAQQFPDLHSELNLSSLELGDSALYFCASSVGSLANYGYTFGSGTRLTVV.

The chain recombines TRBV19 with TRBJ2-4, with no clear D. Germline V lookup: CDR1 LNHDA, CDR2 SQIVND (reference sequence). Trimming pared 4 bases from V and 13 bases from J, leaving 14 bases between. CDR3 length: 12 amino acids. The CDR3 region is CASSNWGNGQYF. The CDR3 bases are TGTGCCAGTAGTAATTGGGGTAACGGCCAGTACTTC.

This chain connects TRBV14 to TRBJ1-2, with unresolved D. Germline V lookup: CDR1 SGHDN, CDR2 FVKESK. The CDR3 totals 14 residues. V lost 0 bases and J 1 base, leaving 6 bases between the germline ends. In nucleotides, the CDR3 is TGTGCCAGCAGCCAAGACAGGTTTAACTATGGCTACACCTTC. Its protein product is CASSQDRFNYGYTF. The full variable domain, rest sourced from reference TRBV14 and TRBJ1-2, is EAGVTQFPSHSVIEKGQTVTLRCDPISGHDNLYWYRRVMGKEIKFLLHFVKESKQDESGMPNNRFLAERTGGTYSTLKVQPAELEDSGVYFCASSQDRFNYGYTFGSGTRLTVV.

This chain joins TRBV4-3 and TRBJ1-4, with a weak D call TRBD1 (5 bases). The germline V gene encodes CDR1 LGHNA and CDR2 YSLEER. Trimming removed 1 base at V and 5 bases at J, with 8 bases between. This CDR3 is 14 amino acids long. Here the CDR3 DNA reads TGCGCCAGCAGCCAAGCGGGGGGGAATGAAAAACTGTTTTTT. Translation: CASSQAGGNEKLFF.

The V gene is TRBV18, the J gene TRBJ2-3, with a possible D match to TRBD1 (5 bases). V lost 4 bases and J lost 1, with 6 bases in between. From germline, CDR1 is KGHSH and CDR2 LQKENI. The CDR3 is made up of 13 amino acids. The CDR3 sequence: CASSRGGTDTQYF. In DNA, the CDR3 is TGTGCCAGCTCACGGGGCGGCACAGATACGCAGTATTTT. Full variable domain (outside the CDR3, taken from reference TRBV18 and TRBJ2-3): NAGVMQNPRHLVRRRGQEARLRCSPMKGHSHVYWYRQLPEEGLKFMVYLQKENIIDESGMPKERFSAEFPKEGPSILRIQQVVRGDSAAYFCASSRGGTDTQYFGPGTRLTVL.

The CDR3 nucleotides read TGTGCCAGCAGTGGGGTACCCGGCACAGATACGCAGTATTTT. Amino acids: CASSGVPGTDTQYF. The gene calls are TRBV6-1 and TRBJ2-3; D gene uncertain. The CDR3 is 14 amino acids. V lost 4 bases to trimming and J lost 1 base, with 9 bases between them. CDR1 and CDR2 (germline): MNHNS, SASEGT.

CDR3 DNA sequence: TGTGCCAGCTCTTCGGGGGAAGGGCCCCGGGGCTATGGCTACACCTTC. Encoded protein: CASSSGEGPRGYGYTF. The chain combines TRBV18 with TRBJ1-2; maybe TRBD1 (5 bases). Germline assignment: CDR1 KGHSH and CDR2 LQKENI. Trimming shortened V by 6 bases and J by 4 bases, and 21 bases separated the two germline ends. The length of the CDR3 is 16 residues. Full variable domain (outside the CDR3, taken from reference TRBV18 and TRBJ1-2): NAGVMQNPRHLVRRRGQEARLRCSPMKGHSHVYWYRQLPEEGLKFMVYLQKENIIDESGMPKERFSAEFPKEGPSILRIQQVVRGDSAAYFCASSSGEGPRGYGYTFGSGTRLTVV.

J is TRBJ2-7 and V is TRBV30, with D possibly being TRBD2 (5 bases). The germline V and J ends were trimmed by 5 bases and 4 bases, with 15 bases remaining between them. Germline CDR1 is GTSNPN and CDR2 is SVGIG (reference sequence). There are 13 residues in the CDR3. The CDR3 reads CAWSRDEPYEQYF. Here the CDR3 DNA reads TGTGCCTGGTCCCGGGATGAGCCTTACGAGCAGTACTTC.

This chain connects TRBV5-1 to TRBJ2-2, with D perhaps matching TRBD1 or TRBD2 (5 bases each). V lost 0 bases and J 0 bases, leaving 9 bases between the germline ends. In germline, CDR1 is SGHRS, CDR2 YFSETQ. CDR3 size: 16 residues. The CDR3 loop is CASSLDRGANTGELFF. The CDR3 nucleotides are TGCGCCAGCAGCTTGGATCGGGGCGCGAACACCGGGGAGCTGTTTTTT.

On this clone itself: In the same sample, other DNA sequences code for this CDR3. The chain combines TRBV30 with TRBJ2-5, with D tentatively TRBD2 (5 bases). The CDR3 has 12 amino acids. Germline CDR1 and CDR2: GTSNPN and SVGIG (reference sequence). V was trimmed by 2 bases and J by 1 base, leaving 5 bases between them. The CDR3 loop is CAWSRGQETQYF. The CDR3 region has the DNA TGTGCCTGGAGTCGGGGCCAAGAGACCCAGTACTTC.

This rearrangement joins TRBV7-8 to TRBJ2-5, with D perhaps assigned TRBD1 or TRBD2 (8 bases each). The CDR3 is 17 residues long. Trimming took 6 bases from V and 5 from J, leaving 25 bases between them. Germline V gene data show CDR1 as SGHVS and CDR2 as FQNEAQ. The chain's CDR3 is CASRNRGTSGTRETQYF. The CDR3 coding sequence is TGTGCCAGCAGAAACAGGGGGACTAGTGGAACACGGGAGACCCAGTACTTC.

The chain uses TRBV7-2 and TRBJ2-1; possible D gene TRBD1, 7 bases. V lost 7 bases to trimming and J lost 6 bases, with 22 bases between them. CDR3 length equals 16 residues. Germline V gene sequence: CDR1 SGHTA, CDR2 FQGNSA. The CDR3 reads CASTLSGAGGFNEQFF. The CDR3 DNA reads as TGTGCCAGCACCCTTTCAGGGGCAGGGGGGTTCAATGAGCAGTTCTTC.

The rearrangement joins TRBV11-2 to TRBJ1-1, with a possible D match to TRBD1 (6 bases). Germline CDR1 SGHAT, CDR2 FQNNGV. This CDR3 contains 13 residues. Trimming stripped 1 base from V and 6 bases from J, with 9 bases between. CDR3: CASSLAGQPEAFF. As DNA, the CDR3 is TGTGCCAGCAGCTTAGCGGGACAACCTGAAGCTTTCTTT.

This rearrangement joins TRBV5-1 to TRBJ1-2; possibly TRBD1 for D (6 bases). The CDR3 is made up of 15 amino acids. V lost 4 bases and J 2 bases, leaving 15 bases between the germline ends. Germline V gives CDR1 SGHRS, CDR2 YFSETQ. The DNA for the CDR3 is TGCGCCAGCAGCCTCGGCGGGACATCGAACTATGGCTACACCTTC. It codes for CASSLGGTSNYGYTF.

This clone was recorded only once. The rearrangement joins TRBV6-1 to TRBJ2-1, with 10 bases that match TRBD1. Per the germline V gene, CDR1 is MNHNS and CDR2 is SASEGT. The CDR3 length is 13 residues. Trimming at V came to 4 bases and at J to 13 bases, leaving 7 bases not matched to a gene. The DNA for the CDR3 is TGTGCCAGCAGTGCGAGACGACAGGGGGCCCAGTTCTTC. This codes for CASSARRQGAQFF.

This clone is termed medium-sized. This CDR3 reads CASSLTSGGPDTQYF. In DNA form, the CDR3 reads TGTGCCAGCAGCTTGACTAGCGGGGGGCCAGATACGCAGTATTTT. The rearrangement links TRBV5-6 to TRBJ2-3; 12 nucleotides match TRBD2. With 1 base clipped from V and 4 bases from J, the junction kept 1 base outside the gene matches. Germline CDR1 reads SGHDT; CDR2 reads YYEEEE. The CDR3 is made up of 15 amino acids.

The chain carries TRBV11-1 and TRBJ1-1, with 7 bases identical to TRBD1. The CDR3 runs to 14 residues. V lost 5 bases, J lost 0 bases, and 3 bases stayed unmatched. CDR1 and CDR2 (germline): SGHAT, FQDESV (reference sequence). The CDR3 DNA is TGTGCCAGCAGCCGGGACAGCATGAACACTGAAGCTTTCTTT. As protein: CASSRDSMNTEAFF.

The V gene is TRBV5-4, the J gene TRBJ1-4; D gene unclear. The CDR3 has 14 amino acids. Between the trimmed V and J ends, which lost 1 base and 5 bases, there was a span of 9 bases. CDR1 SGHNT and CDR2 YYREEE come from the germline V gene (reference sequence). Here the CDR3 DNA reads TGTGCCAGCAGCTTGCCGGGAACCAATGAAAAACTGTTTTTT. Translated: CASSLPGTNEKLFF.

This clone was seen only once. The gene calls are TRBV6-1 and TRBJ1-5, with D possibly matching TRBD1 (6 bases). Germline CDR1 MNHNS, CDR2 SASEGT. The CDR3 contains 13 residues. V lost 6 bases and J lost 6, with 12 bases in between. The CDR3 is CASSVRGGQPQHF. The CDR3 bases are TGTGCCAGCAGCGTCAGGGGAGGTCAGCCCCAGCATTTT.